These 16 T cell receptor beta chains share one sample of origin, sequenced in a study of blood T cells in healthy people across ages. It was with a sample-barcoded 5' primer and a J-beta primer mix that a second PCR of about 6 to 12 cycles was run. TCRdb called the 5' RACE reads again in MiXCR, with one record for every CDR3 protein. The sample carries 600,000 to 800,000 distinct CDR3 sequences, roughly half recorded once. Sequenced sample: blood. The source of these receptors is an elderly woman in good health.

V usage is TRBV20-1 and J usage is TRBJ2-1; 8 bases agree with TRBD1. This CDR3 has 13 residues. Germline CDR1 is DFQATT and CDR2 is SNEGSKA (reference sequence). V was pared by 3 bases and J by 9 bases, with 7 bases of the junction left unmatched. The CDR3 bases are TGCAGTGCTAGTTGGACAGGGAAATTTGAGCAGTTCTTC. The encoded protein is CSASWTGKFEQFF.

For this clonotype: A much bigger clone sits one base away, suggesting this may be a read error. The chain has TRBV7-3 and TRBJ2-1; no reliable D call. Germline assignment: CDR1 SGHTA and CDR2 FQGTGA. This CDR3 contains 12 residues. CDR3 residues: CAGSLKADEQFF. CDR3 DNA: TGTGCCGGCAGCCTAAAGGCCGATGAGCAGTTCTTC.

This clonotype appeared a few times. The chain couples TRBV12-3 or TRBV12-4 to TRBJ2-3; D is possibly TRBD2 (5 bases). Trimming cost V 3 bases and J 4 bases, with 14 bases left between them. There are 15 residues in the CDR3. The CDR3 protein is CASSFSLASADTQYF. In DNA, the CDR3 is TGTGCCAGCAGTTTTAGTCTAGCAAGTGCAGATACGCAGTATTTT.

The CDR3 DNA is TGCAGCACCAGACAGGGGGGAACCCAAGAGACCCAGTACTTC. Translated, it gives CSTRQGGTQETQYF. V is TRBV29-1 and J is TRBJ2-4; 9 nucleotides line up with TRBD1. The end of the DNA is better explained by TRBJ2-5, so the J call may be wrong. The CDR3 totals 14 residues. The germline gives CDR1 SQVTM, CDR2 ANQGSEA.

V usage is TRBV13 and J usage is TRBJ2-4, with 8 positions matching TRBD1. Judging by the DNA end, TRBJ2-7 fits better; the J call may be wrong. The CDR3 totals 17 residues. In germline, CDR1 is PRHDT, CDR2 FYEKMQ (reference sequence). The CDR3, as DNA: TGTGCCAGCAGCTTTGTTACAAAGACAGGGGAAACCTACGAGCAGTACTTC. Its translation: CASSFVTKTGETYEQYF.

This clonotype appeared many times. This chain connects TRBV20-1 to TRBJ2-1; TRBD2 aligns across 8 bases. Germline V CDR1 and CDR2: DFQATT, SNEGSKA (reference sequence). The CDR3 is 14 amino acids. V lost 3 bases, J lost 7 bases, and 8 bases stayed unmatched. As DNA, the CDR3 is TGCAGTGCTAGTGAGGGACTAGTAAGGAATGAGCAGTTCTTC. This encodes CSASEGLVRNEQFF.

The V gene is TRBV9, the J gene TRBJ2-3, with D perhaps TRBD2 (5 bases). Germline lookup yields CDR1 SGDLS and CDR2 YYNGEE. The germline V and J ends were trimmed by 2 bases and 6 bases, with 22 bases remaining between them. The CDR3 loop spans 17 amino acids. CDR3 DNA: TGTGCCAGCAGCGTCAGAGCGGCGGCGACCATGGTGGATACGCAGTATTTT. Protein product: CASSVRAAATMVDTQYF.

This clonotype came up a few times. A much more abundant neighbour one base away suggests this may be a read error. V and J are TRBV29-1 and TRBJ2-1; the match to TRBD2 covers 14 bases. Judging by the DNA end, TRBJ2-7 fits better; the J call may be wrong. The germline gives CDR1 SQVTM, CDR2 ANQGSEA. This CDR3 has 14 residues. For the CDR3, the DNA is TGCAGCGCTGGACTAGCGGGAGGAGGCAATGAGCAGTACTTC. Translation: CSAGLAGGGNEQYF.

This clonotype was detected many times. The CDR3 coding sequence is TGTGCCAGCAGTTCGACTAGCGGGAGGCCTGGGGATGAGCAGTTCTTC. Translated, it gives CASSSTSGRPGDEQFF. The chain uses TRBV11-2 and TRBJ2-1, with TRBD2 matching over 13 bases. Germline V gives CDR1 SGHAT, CDR2 FQNNGV. V lost 6 bases and J lost 8; bases outside the gene matches: 10. The CDR3 has 16 residues.

The genes are TRBV24-1 and TRBJ1-2, with D unclear. The germline V and J ends were trimmed by 4 bases and 6 bases, with 8 bases remaining between them. Germline loops: CDR1 KGHDR, CDR2 SFDVKD. This CDR3 is 12 amino acids long. The CDR3 is CATSDKKHGYTF. The CDR3 nucleotides are TGTGCCACCAGTGACAAAAAGCATGGCTACACCTTC.

This clonotype occurred many times. The V and J genes are TRBV18 and TRBJ2-6; D remains ambiguous. This CDR3 is built from 17 residues. The germline V and J ends were trimmed by 2 bases and 1 base, with 12 bases remaining between them. Germline CDR1 reads KGHSH; CDR2 reads LQKENI. The CDR3 is CASSPSSSGSGANVLTF. Here the CDR3 DNA reads TGTGCCAGCTCACCATCCTCTTCCGGGTCTGGGGCCAACGTCCTGACTTTC.

The chain carries TRBV14 and TRBJ2-5, with D perhaps TRBD1 or TRBD2 (5 bases each). In germline, CDR1 is SGHDN, CDR2 FVKESK. The CDR3 totals 17 residues. V lost 1 base, J lost 11 bases, and 26 bases lay in between. CDR3 in amino acids: CASSQVRFGPGANEQYF. CDR3 bases: TGTGCCAGCAGCCAAGTTAGGTTTGGCCCCGGGGCAAATGAGCAGTACTTC.

The sample holds many counts of this clonotype. The chain has TRBV20-1 and TRBJ1-2; 7 bases are a match to TRBD1. J was trimmed by 6 bases and V by 5 bases; bases with no gene match: 6. Per the germline V gene, CDR1 is DFQATT and CDR2 is SNEGSKA (reference sequence). The CDR3 covers 12 residues. CDR3 loop: CSAAGTVDGYTF. In DNA, the CDR3 is TGCAGTGCTGCCGGGACAGTTGATGGCTACACCTTC.

This clonotype came up once. The chain links TRBV7-2 to TRBJ2-1, with no clear D. With 6 bases removed from V and 0 bases from J, the gap between germline ends came to 12 bases. Germline values: CDR1 SGHTA, CDR2 FQGNSA. There are 15 residues in the CDR3. The CDR3 region is CASRGSRSSYNEQFF. CDR3 DNA sequence: TGTGCCAGCAGAGGGTCGAGGAGCTCCTACAATGAGCAGTTCTTC.

This chain joins TRBV2 and TRBJ2-1; the match to TRBD2 covers 8 bases. This CDR3 has 11 amino acids. The germline gives CDR1 SNHLY, CDR2 FYNNEI. The V segment lost 2 bases and the J segment 14 bases; nucleotides outside the gene matches: 2. The CDR3 region has the DNA TGTGCCAGCAGTGAACGGGGGGGGAAGTTCTTC. It encodes CASSERGGKFF.

The V call is TRBV3-1, the J call TRBJ2-5; 9 bases line up with TRBD1. V trimming: 1 base; J trimming: 3 bases; junction bases outside the gene matches: 3. There are 15 residues in the CDR3. CDR1 is LGHDT, CDR2 YNNKEL, per germline (reference sequence). The CDR3 spells CASSQAGQGEETQYF. DNA for the CDR3: TGTGCCAGCAGCCAAGCGGGACAGGGCGAAGAGACCCAGTACTTC.